These T cell receptor beta chains were read from a single sample in a study of T cell responses to AZD1222 COVID-19 vaccine. Some clones are missing from TCRdb's copy, which holds only in-frame ones; the method was immunoSEQ multiplex PCR. Of about 99,000 clones detected, about 90% appear once; the ten largest clones hold about 3%. The sample consisted of peripheral blood, taken on day 0 of AZD1222 vaccination. Receptor source: an adult in good health. Each CDR3 is given with its conserved first and last residue. A D gene is named only where the DNA matches it firmly. For some rows the clone size is stated as once, few or many, or as a class when expanded; others skip it.

CASSLGRGYNEQFF	TGTGCCAGCAGCTTGGGCCGGGGATACAATGAGCAGTTCTTC	.	.	TRBV11-2	TRBJ2-1
CASSEDLDYGYTF	TGTGCCAGCAGCGAAGACCTGGACTATGGCTACACCTTC	.	.	TRBV11-1	TRBJ1-2
CASSQDRAASPLHF	TGTGCCAGCAGCCAGGACAGGGCAGCTTCACCCCTCCACTTT	TRBD1	.	TRBV5-1	TRBJ1-6
CASSRGPVGYTF	TGTGCCAGCAGCCGAGGACCAGTAGGCTACACCTTC	.	.	TRBV14	TRBJ1-2
CASSLAAISTDTQYF	TGTGCCAGCAGTTTGGCGGCAATAAGCACAGATACGCAGTATTTT	.	.	TRBV27	TRBJ2-3
CASSFQQGSYGYTF	TGTGCCAGCAGCTTTCAACAGGGAAGCTATGGCTACACCTTC	.	.	TRBV13	TRBJ1-2
CATLAKNIQYF	TGTGCCACCTTAGCCAAAAACATTCAGTACTTC	.	few	TRBV2	TRBJ2-4
CAINLFVGHEQFF	TGTGCCATCAATCTTTTCGTCGGTCACGAGCAGTTCTTC	.	.	TRBV10-3	TRBJ2-1
CASSWTETAVNTEAFF	TGTGCCAGCAGCTGGACCGAGACAGCCGTGAACACTGAAGCTTTCTTT	.	.	TRBV7-6	TRBJ1-1
CASRAGGANQPQHF	TGTGCGAGCAGGGCCGGGGGTGCAAATCAGCCCCAGCATTTT	.	.	TRBV19	TRBJ1-5
CATSNLPDYSPLHF	TGTGCCACCAGCAATTTACCGGACTATTCACCCCTCCACTTT	.	.	TRBV15	TRBJ1-6
CASSGVAKVAEAFF	TGTGCCAGTAGTGGGGTAGCGAAGGTGGCTGAAGCTTTCTTT	.	once	TRBV19	TRBJ1-1
CASSPDGNYGYTF	TGTGCCAGCAGCCCCGACGGCAACTATGGCTACACCTTC	.	.	TRBV11-3	TRBJ1-2
CASSQQGGYGYTF	TGTGCCAGCAGTCAACAGGGGGGCTATGGCTACACCTTC	TRBD1	.	TRBV12-3/TRBV12-4	TRBJ1-2
CASSLQTGVFEAFF	TGTGCCAGCAGCTTACAAACAGGGGTATTTGAAGCTTTCTTT	TRBD1	.	TRBV7-2	TRBJ1-1
CASSKGQGGEKLFF	TGTGCCAGTAGTAAGGGACAGGGAGGTGAAAAACTGTTTTTT	TRBD1	.	TRBV19	TRBJ1-4
CASSQPLDTCLSNQPQHF	TGCGCCAGCAGTCAACCCCTTGACACGTGCCTAAGCAATCAGCCCCAGCATTTT	.	.	TRBV23-1	TRBJ1-5
CASSLTGSLSEQFF	TGTGCCAGCAGCTTAACAGGGAGTTTGAGTGAGCAGTTCTTC	.	once	TRBV7-8	TRBJ2-1
CASSYPAQAFF	TGTGCCAGCAGTTACCCCGCTCAGGCTTTCTTT	.	.	TRBV6-2/TRBV6-3	TRBJ1-1
CASSESTRAGGYTF	TGTGCCAGCAGTGAAAGTACCAGGGCCGGTGGCTACACCTTC	.	.	TRBV2	TRBJ1-2
CASSIDRGETQYF	TGTGCCAGTAGTATAGATAGGGGGGAGACCCAGTACTTC	.	once	TRBV19	TRBJ2-5
CASSSGTGLAFF	TGTGCCAGCAGCTCCGGGACAGGGCTGGCTTTCTTT	TRBD1	.	TRBV7-2	TRBJ1-1
CASSTVLGDRGWEPQHF	TGTGCCAGCAGCACCGTTCTGGGGGACAGGGGATGGGAGCCCCAGCATTTT	TRBD1	.	TRBV7-2	TRBJ1-5
CAISGGVASQPQHF	TGTGCCATCAGTGGCGGGGTAGCATCCCAGCCCCAGCATTTT	.	once	TRBV10-3	TRBJ1-5
CATPPRTRNTQYF	TGTGCCACCCCGCCCAGGACCCGGAATACGCAGTATTTT	.	.	TRBV5-8	TRBJ2-3
CATGDSSYEQYF	TGTGCCACCGGGGACAGCTCCTACGAGCAGTACTTC	TRBD1	few	TRBV19	TRBJ2-7
CASSLEPLWGYTF	TGTGCCAGCAGTTTAGAACCGCTGTGGGGCTACACCTTC	.	.	TRBV12-3/TRBV12-4	TRBJ1-2
CASSRGRGQPQHF	TGTGCCAGCAGTCGGGGGAGAGGACAGCCCCAGCATTTT	.	.	TRBV12-3/TRBV12-4	TRBJ1-5
CASSLSSAYNEQFF	TGTGCCAGCAGCTTATCGTCAGCCTACAATGAGCAGTTCTTC	.	.	TRBV7-2	TRBJ2-1
CASSEEVGAWNSPLHF	TGTGCCAGCAGTGAAGAGGTCGGGGCCTGGAATTCACCCCTCCACTTT	.	once	TRBV6-1	TRBJ1-6
CASSGPREQGTIGYF	TGTGCCAGCAGCGGCCCGAGGGAACAGGGGACGATAGGTTACTTC	TRBD1	.	TRBV11-3	TRBJ2-5
CASSLGTGLGYGYTF	TGTGCCAGCAGCTTAGGCACAGGACTAGGGTATGGCTACACCTTC	.	.	TRBV7-2	TRBJ1-2
CASSYSGQTEPQHF	TGTGCCAGCAGTTACTCGGGACAAACCGAGCCCCAGCATTTT	.	.	TRBV6-5	TRBJ1-5
CSVSLLANTEAFF	TGCAGCGTTTCCCTGTTAGCGAACACTGAAGCTTTCTTT	.	.	TRBV29-1	TRBJ1-1
CASSLSGGVSYEQYF	TGTGCCAGCAGCTTGTCAGGGGGGGTCTCCTACGAGCAGTACTTC	.	.	TRBV7-2	TRBJ2-7
CAWGGLWRDGYTF	TGTGCCTGGGGCGGTCTTTGGCGAGATGGCTACACCTTC	.	.	TRBV30	TRBJ1-2
CASSSDGRNYGKLFF	TGTGCCAGCAGCTCGGATGGACGAAACTACGGGAAACTGTTTTTT	.	few	TRBV5-5	TRBJ1-4
CAISESRGTEAFF	TGTGCCATCAGTGAGTCTCGGGGAACTGAAGCTTTCTTT	.	once	TRBV10-3	TRBJ1-1
CASSLARTNEQFF	TGTGCCAGCAGTTTGGCCCGGACGAATGAGCAGTTCTTC	.	.	TRBV27	TRBJ2-1
CASSPDRTGNTIYF	TGTGCCAGCAGCCCAGACAGGACTGGAAACACCATATATTTT	.	.	TRBV11-2	TRBJ1-3
CASSLLGTGINEQYF	TGTGCCAGCAGCTTACTCGGGACAGGTATAAACGAGCAGTACTTC	TRBD1	.	TRBV5-4	TRBJ2-7
CATSDRGEAFF	TGTGCCACCAGTGATCGGGGGGAAGCTTTCTTT	.	.	TRBV24-1	TRBJ1-1
CASSQNPGQGRLGANVLTF	TGTGCCAGCAGCCAAAACCCGGGACAGGGAAGATTGGGGGCCAACGTCCTGACTTTC	TRBD1	.	TRBV3-1/TRBV3-2	TRBJ2-6
CASSRQGRTEAFF	TGTGCCAGCAGCCGACAGGGTCGCACTGAAGCTTTCTTT	TRBD1	.	TRBV7-3	TRBJ1-1
CASSFSGYTDTQYF	TGTGCCAGCAGTTTTAGCGGGTACACAGATACGCAGTATTTT	TRBD2	few	TRBV27	TRBJ2-3
CASSLWGQQGAALNEQFF	TGTGCCAGCAGCTTGTGGGGACAACAGGGGGCAGCCCTCAATGAGCAGTTCTTC	TRBD1	.	TRBV5-4	TRBJ2-1
CASSPRGYEQYF	TGTGCCAGCAGCCCCCGGGGTTACGAGCAGTACTTC	.	.	TRBV28	TRBJ2-7
CASSDDRGYTF	TGTGCCAGCAGTGACGACAGGGGCTACACCTTC	.	.	TRBV6-1	TRBJ1-2
CASSLQGASNQPQHF	TGTGCCAGCAGCTTACAGGGAGCTAGCAATCAGCCCCAGCATTTT	.	once	TRBV7-8	TRBJ1-5
CASSIIPGQTNTEAFF	TGTGCCAGTAGTATTATCCCGGGACAGACGAACACTGAAGCTTTCTTT	TRBD1	.	TRBV19	TRBJ1-1